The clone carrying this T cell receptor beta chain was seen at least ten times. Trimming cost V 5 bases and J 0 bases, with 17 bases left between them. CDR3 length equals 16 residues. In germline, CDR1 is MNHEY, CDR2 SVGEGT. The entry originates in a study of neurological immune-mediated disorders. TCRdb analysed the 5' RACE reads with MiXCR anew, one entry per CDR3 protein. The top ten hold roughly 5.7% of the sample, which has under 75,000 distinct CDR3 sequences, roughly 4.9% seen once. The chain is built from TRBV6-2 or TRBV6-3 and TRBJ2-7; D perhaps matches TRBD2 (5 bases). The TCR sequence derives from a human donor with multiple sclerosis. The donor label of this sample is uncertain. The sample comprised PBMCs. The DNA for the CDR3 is TGTGCCAGCAGTCGAGAGGGCCAGCGAGGCTCCTACGAGCAGTACTTC. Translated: CASSREGQRGSYEQYF.